This TCR beta chain was captured by sequencing in a study of T cell repertoires in cytomegalovirus infection. Study-level background: CMV infection plus the matching HLA type was flagged by public TCR beta signatures. Broader study findings: Clonotype analysis showed dominance of the ex vivo response by HLA-C-restricted CMV-specific TCR beta clonotypes. The cumulative frequency of public TCR beta families distinguished individuals who carried CMV together with the relevant HLA.

One entry per CDR3 protein results from TCRdb running MiXCR on the reads. The data show around 530,000 distinct CDR3 sequences, around 27% seen once. This clonotype came up a few times. What it binds is unknown. The CDR3 runs 14 residues. Losses at the gene ends were 6 bases for V and 7 bases for J; bases not matched to a gene: 7. Germline CDR1 is MNHEY and CDR2 is SVGEGT. This clonotype originated in a human donor in good health (CMV status not recorded). Some clones in this sample may be carry-over from other donors' samples. This chain uses TRBV6-2 or TRBV6-3 with TRBJ2-5; 11 bases are a match to TRBD2. The sequencing sample was made of PBMCs. The DNA of the CDR3 is TGTGCCAGCAGCGGGACTAGCGGTTTCGGGACCCAGTACTTC. Residues: CASSGTSGFGTQYF.